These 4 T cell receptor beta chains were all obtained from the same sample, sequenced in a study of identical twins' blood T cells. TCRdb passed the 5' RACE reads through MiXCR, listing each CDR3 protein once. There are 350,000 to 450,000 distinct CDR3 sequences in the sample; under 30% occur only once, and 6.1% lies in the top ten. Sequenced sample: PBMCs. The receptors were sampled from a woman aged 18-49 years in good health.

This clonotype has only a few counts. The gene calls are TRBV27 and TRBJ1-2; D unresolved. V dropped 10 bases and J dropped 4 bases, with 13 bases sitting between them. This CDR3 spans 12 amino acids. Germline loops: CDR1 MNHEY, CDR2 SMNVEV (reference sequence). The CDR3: CATLQTTYGYTF. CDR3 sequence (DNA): TGTGCCACCCTACAGACGACCTATGGCTACACCTTC.

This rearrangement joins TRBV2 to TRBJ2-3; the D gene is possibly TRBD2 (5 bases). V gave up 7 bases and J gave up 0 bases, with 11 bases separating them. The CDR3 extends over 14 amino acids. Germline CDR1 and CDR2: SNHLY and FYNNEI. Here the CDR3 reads CASTPDFSTDTQYF. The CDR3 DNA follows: TGTGCCAGCACCCCGGACTTTAGCACAGATACGCAGTATTTT.

The CDR3 sequence: CASSLTAGSYNEQFF. The CDR3 DNA sequence: TGTGCCAGCAGTTTAACGGCGGGCTCCTACAATGAGCAGTTCTTC. The chain recombines TRBV27 with TRBJ2-1; possibly TRBD2 for D (5 bases). The CDR3 sequence is 15 residues long. V was clipped by 2 bases and J by 0 bases, with 8 bases between them. CDR1 is MNHEY and CDR2 is SMNVEV in the germline V gene (reference sequence).

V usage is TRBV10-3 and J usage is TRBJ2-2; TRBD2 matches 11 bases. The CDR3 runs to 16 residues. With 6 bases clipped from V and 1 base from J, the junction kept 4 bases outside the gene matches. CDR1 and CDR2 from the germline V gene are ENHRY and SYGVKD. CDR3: CAISGTSGLNTGELFF. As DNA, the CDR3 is TGTGCCATCAGCGGGACTAGCGGACTGAACACCGGGGAGCTGTTTTTT.